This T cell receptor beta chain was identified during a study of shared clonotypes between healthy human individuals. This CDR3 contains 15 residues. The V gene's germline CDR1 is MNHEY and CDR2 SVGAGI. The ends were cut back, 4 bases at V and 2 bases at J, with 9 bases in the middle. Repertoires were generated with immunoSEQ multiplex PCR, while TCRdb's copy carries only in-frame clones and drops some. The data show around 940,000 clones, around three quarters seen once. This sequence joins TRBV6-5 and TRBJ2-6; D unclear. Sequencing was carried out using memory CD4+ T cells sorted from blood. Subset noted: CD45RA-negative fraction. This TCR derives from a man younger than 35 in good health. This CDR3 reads CASSFGYAGANVLTF. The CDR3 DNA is TGTGCCAGCAGTTTCGGGTACGCTGGGGCCAACGTCCTGACTTTC.